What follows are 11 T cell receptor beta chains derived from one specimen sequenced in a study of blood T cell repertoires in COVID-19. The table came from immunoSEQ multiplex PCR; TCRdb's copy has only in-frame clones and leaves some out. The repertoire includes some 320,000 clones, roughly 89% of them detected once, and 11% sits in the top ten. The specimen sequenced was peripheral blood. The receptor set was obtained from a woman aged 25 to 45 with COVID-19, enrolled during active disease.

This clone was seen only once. CDR3 DNA: TGTGCCAGCCAAGACCCGGGGGGACTAAATGAAAAACTGTTTTTT. It yields the protein CASQDPGGLNEKLFF. This chain links TRBV19 with TRBJ1-4; the D gene is possibly TRBD1 (5 bases). The CDR3 totals 15 residues. V lost 9 bases, J lost 5 bases, and 19 bases lay in between. Germline values: CDR1 LNHDA, CDR2 SQIVND (reference sequence).

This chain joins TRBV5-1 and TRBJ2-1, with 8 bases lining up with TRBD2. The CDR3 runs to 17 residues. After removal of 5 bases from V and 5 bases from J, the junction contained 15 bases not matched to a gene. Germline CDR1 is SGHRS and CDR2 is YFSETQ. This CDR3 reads CASRSITGTRVNNEQFF. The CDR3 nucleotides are TGCGCCAGCAGATCGATCACCGGGACTAGGGTCAACAATGAGCAGTTCTTC.

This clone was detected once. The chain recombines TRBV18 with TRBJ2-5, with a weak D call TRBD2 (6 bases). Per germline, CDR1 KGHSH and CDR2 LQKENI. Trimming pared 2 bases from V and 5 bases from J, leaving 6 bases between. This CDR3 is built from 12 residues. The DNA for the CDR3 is TGTGCCAGCTCACCAGGAGGGGAGACCCAGTACTTC. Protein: CASSPGGETQYF.

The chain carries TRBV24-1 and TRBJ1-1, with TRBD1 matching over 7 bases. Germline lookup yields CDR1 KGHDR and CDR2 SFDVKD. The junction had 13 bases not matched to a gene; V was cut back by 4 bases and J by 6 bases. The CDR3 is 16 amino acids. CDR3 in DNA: TGTGCCACCAGTGACCGTGACAGGGTAGGCGGCGCTGAAGCTTTCTTT. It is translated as CATSDRDRVGGAEAFF.

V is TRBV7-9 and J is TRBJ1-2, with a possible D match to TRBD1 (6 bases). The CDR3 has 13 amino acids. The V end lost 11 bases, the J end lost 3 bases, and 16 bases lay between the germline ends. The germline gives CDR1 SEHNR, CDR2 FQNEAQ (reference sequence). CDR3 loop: CAGRTVSDYGYTF. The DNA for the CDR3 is TGTGCCGGACGGACAGTTTCGGACTATGGCTACACCTTC.

The CDR3 loop is CASKRTENSPLHF. DNA for the CDR3: TGTGCCAGCAAGCGGACCGAAAATTCACCCCTCCACTTT. The chain employs TRBV6-5 and TRBJ1-6; no clear D. CDR3 length: 13 amino acids. In germline, CDR1 is MNHEY, CDR2 SVGAGI. V lost 7 bases and J lost 7, with 11 bases in between.

This chain's CDR3 is CAWSVRLGGPYGYTF. DNA of the CDR3: TGTGCCTGGAGTGTACGCCTGGGAGGGCCCTATGGCTACACCTTC. This chain links TRBV30 with TRBJ1-2; no reliable D call. This CDR3 has 15 residues. Germline V CDR1 and CDR2: GTSNPN, SVGIG (reference sequence). Deletions cut 0 bases from V and 4 bases from J, with 15 bases between. Combining the CDR3 with reference TRBV30 and TRBJ1-2 gives the whole variable domain SQTIHQWPATLVQPVGSPLSLECTVEGTSNPNLYWYRQAAGRGLQLLFYSVGIGQISSEVPQNLSASRPQDRQFILSSKKLLLSDSGFYLCAWSVRLGGPYGYTFGSGTRLTVV.

Written as DNA, the CDR3 is TGTGCCAGCTCAACCCTAGGAGATACGCAGTATTTT. Translating it yields CASSTLGDTQYF. The chain uses TRBV18 and TRBJ2-3; the D is unclear. CDR1 KGHSH and CDR2 LQKENI come from the germline V gene. The CDR3 extends over 12 amino acids. V dropped 5 bases and J dropped 5 bases, with 8 bases sitting between them.

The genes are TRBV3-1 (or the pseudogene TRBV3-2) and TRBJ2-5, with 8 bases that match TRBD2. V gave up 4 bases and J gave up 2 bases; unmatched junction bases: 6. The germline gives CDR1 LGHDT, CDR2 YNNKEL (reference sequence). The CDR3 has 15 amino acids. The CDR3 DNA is TGTGCCAGCAGCCTAGCGGGGTCAGGTCAAGAGACCCAGTACTTC. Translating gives CASSLAGSGQETQYF.

The CDR3 nucleotides are TGTGCCAGCAGCTATACCGGGACAGGGGTTCGAGTGCGCAATGAGCAGTTCTTC. Translation: CASSYTGTGVRVRNEQFF. This chain joins TRBV7-6 and TRBJ2-1, with 10 bases identical to TRBD1. CDR1 is SGHVS and CDR2 is FNYEAQ in the germline V gene. The CDR3 extends over 18 amino acids. J was trimmed by 6 bases and V by 4 bases; bases with no gene match: 15.

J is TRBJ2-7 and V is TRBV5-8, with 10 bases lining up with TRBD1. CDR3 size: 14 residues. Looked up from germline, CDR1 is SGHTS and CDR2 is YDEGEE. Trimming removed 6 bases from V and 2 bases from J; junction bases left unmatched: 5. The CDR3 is CASTYGTGAYEQYF. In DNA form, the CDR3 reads TGTGCCAGCACTTACGGGACAGGGGCCTACGAGCAGTACTTC.